At least ten counts were recorded for the clone carrying this T cell receptor beta chain. This specimen belongs to a study of T cells in Graves' hyperthyroidism and ophthalmopathy. Investigators excluded patients with uncontrolled infection, other autoimmune disease, pregnancy or lactation. CDR1 is SQVTM and CDR2 is ANQGSEA in the germline V gene. Losses at the gene ends were 3 bases for V and 7 bases for J; bases not matched to a gene: 1. The CDR3 spans 11 residues. Researchers took RNA transcripts and amplified the TCR beta CDR3 regions from them. In the first-round RT-PCR of the TCR CDR3, the HTBI primer set was used. TCRdb reprocessed the multiplex PCR reads via MiXCR and lists one record per CDR3 protein. Among about half a million distinct CDR3 sequences listed, approximately 22% were seen once.

The sample consisted of blood. The TCR was taken from a woman aged 65 to 85 with Graves' ophthalmopathy. V and J are TRBV29-1 and TRBJ1-1; 8 nucleotides agree with TRBD1. The CDR3 loop reads CSVETGDEAFF. The CDR3 DNA follows: TGCAGCGTTGAGACAGGGGATGAAGCTTTCTTT.